This passage covers 20 T cell receptor beta chains from one sample sequenced in a study of T cell responses to AZD1222 COVID-19 vaccine. TCRdb's copy holds only in-frame clones and misses some; the assay was immunoSEQ multiplex PCR. In the table there are roughly 80,000 clones, roughly 88% of which are singletons. The sample consisted of peripheral blood, taken on day 0 of MenACWY control vaccination. Every receptor here comes from an adult in good health.

The V gene is TRBV10-1, the J gene TRBJ1-5, with D possibly TRBD1 on 6 matching bases. The CDR3 is 15 amino acids. CDR1 is WNHNN and CDR2 is SYGVQD in the germline V gene (reference sequence). V gave up 11 bases and J gave up 1 base, with 18 bases separating them. CDR3 sequence reads: CAGLDWDTSNQPQHF. The CDR3 DNA follows: TGCGCCGGCCTTGACTGGGACACAAGCAATCAGCCCCAGCATTTT.

The table lists this clone with a few counts. This chain joins TRBV5-4 and TRBJ2-7; D gene ambiguous. V was shortened by 2 bases and J by 3 bases, with 6 bases between the two germline ends. Germline values: CDR1 SGHNT, CDR2 YYREEE (reference sequence). The length of the CDR3 is 12 residues. This CDR3 reads CASSLGNYEQYF. CDR3 nucleotides: TGTGCCAGCAGCTTAGGGAACTACGAGCAGTACTTC.

This clone turned up a few times. The chain is built from TRBV6-1 and TRBJ2-7; tentatively, D is TRBD2 (6 bases). The germline V gene has CDR1 MNHNS and CDR2 SASEGT. The germline V and J ends were trimmed by 1 base and 3 bases, with 7 bases remaining between them. This CDR3 is built from 13 residues. The CDR3 protein is CASSEGGLYEQYF. Written as DNA, the CDR3 is TGTGCCAGCAGTGAAGGGGGACTCTACGAGCAGTACTTC.

The J gene is TRBJ1-2, the V gene TRBV2; 8 nucleotides line up with TRBD1. The CDR3 sequence is 15 residues long. Germline values: CDR1 SNHLY, CDR2 FYNNEI. With V trimmed by 6 bases and J by 2 bases, 8 bases remained unmatched. CDR3 residues: CASSQEQGGNYGYTF. The CDR3 nucleotides read TGTGCCAGCAGCCAAGAACAGGGGGGGAACTATGGCTACACCTTC.

The V call is TRBV7-8, the J call TRBJ1-2; possible D gene TRBD1, 6 bases. Trimming removed 4 bases from V and 5 bases from J, with 14 bases in between. The CDR3 covers 14 residues. The V gene's germline CDR1 is SGHVS and CDR2 FQNEAQ. The CDR3 protein is CASSSDRTGYGYTF. In DNA, the CDR3 is TGTGCCAGCAGCTCTGACAGGACGGGATATGGCTACACCTTC.

This clone came up once. V is TRBV4-3 and J is TRBJ1-2; D gene ambiguous. There are 15 residues in the CDR3. The germline V gene encodes CDR1 LGHNA and CDR2 YSLEER. V shed 0 bases and J shed 8 bases, with 16 bases lying between them. CDR3 sequence: CASSQDKSAHRGYTF. The CDR3 region has the DNA TGCGCCAGCAGCCAAGATAAATCTGCCCACCGGGGCTACACCTTC.

This chain links TRBV5-4 with TRBJ1-1, with D maybe TRBD1 (5 bases). The CDR3 spans 13 residues. V was trimmed by 4 bases and J by 8 bases, leaving 15 bases between them. The V gene's germline CDR1 is SGHNT and CDR2 YYREEE (reference sequence). CDR3 amino acids: CASSADAGREAFF. DNA for the CDR3: TGTGCCAGCAGCGCGGATGCAGGGCGGGAAGCTTTCTTT.

This clone was seen a handful of times. V usage is TRBV7-2 and J usage is TRBJ2-7; 10 bases align to TRBD1. V shed 4 bases, J shed 4 bases, and the junction held 4 bases outside the gene matches. Germline assignment: CDR1 SGHTA and CDR2 FQGNSA. This CDR3 comprises 14 residues. For the CDR3, the DNA is TGTGCCAGCAGCTCCAGACAGGGGGCTTACGAGCAGTACTTC. This sequence encodes CASSSRQGAYEQYF.

CDR3 protein: CASSTGTGLPGYTF. The CDR3, as DNA: TGTGCCAGCAGTACCGGGACAGGGCTTCCTGGCTACACCTTC. The J gene is TRBJ1-2, the V gene TRBV6-5; 9 positions agree with TRBD1. Germline V lookup: CDR1 MNHEY, CDR2 SVGAGI. The CDR3 totals 14 residues. Germline trimming cut 5 bases from V and 7 bases from J; bases unmatched to any gene: 8.

This clone was counted only a few times. The chain combines TRBV5-5 with TRBJ2-7; 7 bases are shared with TRBD1. CDR3 length: 15 amino acids. With 1 base clipped from V and 4 bases from J, the junction kept 8 bases outside the gene matches. Germline assignment: CDR1 SGHKS and CDR2 YYEKEE (reference sequence). CDR3 sequence (DNA): TGTGCCAGCAGCTTGCCTATGGGACAGACATACGAGCAGTACTTC. This codes for CASSLPMGQTYEQYF.

J is TRBJ2-5 and V is TRBV5-1, with D unresolved. Germline lookup yields CDR1 SGHRS and CDR2 YFSETQ. The V gene lost 4 bases and the J gene lost 3 bases, with 7 bases spanning the gap. The length of the CDR3 is 12 residues. The CDR3, as DNA: TGCGCCAGCAGCGCCACTGAAGAGACCCAGTACTTC. It encodes CASSATEETQYF.

The rearrangement links TRBV7-2 to TRBJ1-4; 9 bases map to TRBD1. The CDR3 runs 15 residues. CDR1 and CDR2 from the germline V gene are SGHTA and FQGNSA. The ends lost 5 bases at V and 11 bases at J; junction bases unmatched: 12. This CDR3 reads CASSGNRDRALKLFF. In nucleotides, the CDR3 is TGTGCCAGCAGCGGAAACCGGGACAGGGCCCTTAAACTGTTTTTT. The full variable domain, rest sourced from reference TRBV7-2 and TRBJ1-4, is GAGVSQSPSNKVTEKGKDVELRCDPISGHTALYWYRQSLGQGLEFLIYFQGNSAPDKSGLPSDRFSAERTGGSVSTLTIQRTQQEDSAVYLCASSGNRDRALKLFFGSGTQLSVL.

In DNA, the CDR3 is TGTGCCAGTAGCAATCGGGGGCAGTCCTATGGCTACACCTTC. Protein: CASSNRGQSYGYTF. This chain links TRBV19 with TRBJ1-2; maybe TRBD1 (6 bases). This CDR3 is 14 amino acids long. The V end lost 6 bases, the J end lost 4 bases, and 15 bases lay between the germline ends. The germline gives CDR1 LNHDA, CDR2 SQIVND (reference sequence).

The chain employs TRBV14 and TRBJ2-5; TRBD1 matches at 7 bases. V was clipped by 3 bases and J by 1 base; unmatched bases: 5. CDR3 length: 15 residues. The germline V gene encodes CDR1 SGHDN and CDR2 FVKESK. CDR3 sequence reads: CASSHTRDSQETQYF. DNA of the CDR3: TGTGCCAGCAGCCACACCCGGGACAGCCAAGAGACCCAGTACTTC.

The V call is TRBV5-6, the J call TRBJ2-5, with D unresolved. The CDR3 has 14 amino acids. Trimming removed 4 bases from V and 2 bases from J, with 12 bases in between. The germline CDR1 and CDR2 sequences are SGHDT and YYEEEE. CDR3 sequence reads: CASSQPDTQETQYF. In DNA, the CDR3 is TGTGCCAGCAGCCAACCCGATACACAAGAGACCCAGTACTTC.

This clone was counted only a few times. The chain couples TRBV7-9 to TRBJ1-2; possible D gene TRBD1, 5 bases. Germline loops: CDR1 SEHNR, CDR2 FQNEAQ (reference sequence). The germline V and J ends were trimmed by 3 bases and 4 bases, with 12 bases remaining between them. CDR3 length: 14 residues. CDR3 sequence reads: CASSFGQAFYGYTF. Written as DNA, the CDR3 is TGTGCCAGCAGCTTCGGACAAGCTTTCTATGGCTACACCTTC.

This chain links TRBV10-2 with TRBJ2-7, with TRBD2 matching over 10 bases. Germline V gene sequence: CDR1 WSHSY, CDR2 SAAADI. Losses at the gene ends were 6 bases for V and 0 bases for J; bases not matched to a gene: 5. The CDR3 is 15 residues long. Here the CDR3 reads CASRYGLADSYEQYF. CDR3 sequence (DNA): TGCGCCAGCAGGTACGGACTAGCGGACTCCTACGAGCAGTACTTC.

This chain links TRBV11-2 with TRBJ1-2; D may be TRBD1 (5 bases). The V gene lost 5 bases and the J gene lost 4 bases, with 11 bases spanning the gap. The CDR3 runs 13 residues. Germline V CDR1 and CDR2: SGHAT, FQNNGV. CDR3 sequence (DNA): TGTGCCAGCAGCGACGGGGCTCGCTATGGCTACACCTTC. It specifies CASSDGARYGYTF.

The chain couples TRBV5-4 to TRBJ2-7; TRBD2 might be the D (6 bases). Trimming left V 4 bases short and J 5 bases short, with 16 bases between. The CDR3 has 14 amino acids. Germline V gives CDR1 SGHNT, CDR2 YYREEE (reference sequence). The CDR3 nucleotides read TGTGCCAGCAGCCCGGGCGGAGGGTATAACGAGCAGTACTTC. Protein: CASSPGGGYNEQYF.

The chain carries TRBV5-8 and TRBJ1-5, with 11 nucleotides matching TRBD1. The J segment lost 4 bases and the V segment lost 4 bases, leaving 4 bases of the junction unmatched. Germline V gene lookup returns CDR1 SGHTS and CDR2 YDEGEE. The CDR3 loop spans 15 amino acids. The CDR3 protein is CASSPGTGGNQPQHF. In nucleotides, the CDR3 is TGTGCCAGCAGCCCGGGGACAGGGGGAAATCAGCCCCAGCATTTT. Filled out from reference TRBV5-8 and TRBJ1-5, the complete variable domain reads EAGVTQSPTHLIKTRGQQATLRCSPISGHTSVYWYQQALGLGLQFLLWYDEGEERNRGNFPPRFSGRQFPNYSSELNVNALELEDSALYLCASSPGTGGNQPQHFGDGTRLSIL.